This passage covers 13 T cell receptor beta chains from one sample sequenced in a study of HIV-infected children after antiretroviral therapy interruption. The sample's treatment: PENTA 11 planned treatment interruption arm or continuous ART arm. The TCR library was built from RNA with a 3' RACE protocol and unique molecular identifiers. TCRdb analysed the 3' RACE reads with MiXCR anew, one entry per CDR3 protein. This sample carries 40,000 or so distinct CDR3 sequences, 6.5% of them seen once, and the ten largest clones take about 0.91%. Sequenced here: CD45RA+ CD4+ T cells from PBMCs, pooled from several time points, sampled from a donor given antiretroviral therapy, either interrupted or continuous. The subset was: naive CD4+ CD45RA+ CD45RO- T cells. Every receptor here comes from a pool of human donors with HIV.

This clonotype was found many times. CDR3 region: CASSYVRGNQPQHF. CDR3 in DNA: TGTGCCAGCAGTTACGTCAGGGGTAATCAGCCCCAGCATTTT. The chain combines TRBV6-5 with TRBJ1-5; D might be TRBD1 (6 bases). Germline CDR1 MNHEY, CDR2 SVGAGI. The ends were cut back, 2 bases at V and 4 bases at J, with 9 bases in the middle. This CDR3 has 14 residues.

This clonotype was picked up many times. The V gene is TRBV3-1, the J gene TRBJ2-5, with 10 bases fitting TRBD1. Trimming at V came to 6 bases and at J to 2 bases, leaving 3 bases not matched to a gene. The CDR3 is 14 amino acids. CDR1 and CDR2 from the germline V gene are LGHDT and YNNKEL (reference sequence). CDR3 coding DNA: TGTGCCAGCAGGGACAGGGGGTCACAAGAGACCCAGTACTTC. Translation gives CASRDRGSQETQYF.

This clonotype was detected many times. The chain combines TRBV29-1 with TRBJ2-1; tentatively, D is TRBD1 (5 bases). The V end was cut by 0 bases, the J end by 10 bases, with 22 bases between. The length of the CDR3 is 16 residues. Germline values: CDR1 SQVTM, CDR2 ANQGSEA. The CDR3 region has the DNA TGCAGCGTTGAAGATTCGGTTGGACACCAATTGGGAGAGCAGTTCTTC. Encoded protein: CSVEDSVGHQLGEQFF.

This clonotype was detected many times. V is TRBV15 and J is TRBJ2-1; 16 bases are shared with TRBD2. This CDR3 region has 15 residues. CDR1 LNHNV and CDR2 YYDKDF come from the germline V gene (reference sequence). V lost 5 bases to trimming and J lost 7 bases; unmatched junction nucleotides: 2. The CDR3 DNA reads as TGTGCCACCAGCTCGGGACTAGCGGGAGGGAATGAGCAGTTCTTC. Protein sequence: CATSSGLAGGNEQFF. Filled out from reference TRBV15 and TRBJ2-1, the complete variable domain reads DAMVIQNPRYQVTQFGKPVTLSCSQTLNHNVMYWYQQKSSQAPKLLFHYYDKDFNNEADTPDNFQSRRPNTSFCFLDIRSPGLGDTAMYLCATSSGLAGGNEQFFGPGTRLTVL.

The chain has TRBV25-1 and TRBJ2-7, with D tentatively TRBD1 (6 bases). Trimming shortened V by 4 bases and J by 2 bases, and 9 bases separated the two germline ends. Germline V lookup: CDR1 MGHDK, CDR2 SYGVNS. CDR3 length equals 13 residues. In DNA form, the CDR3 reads TGTGCCAGCAGTGGGGCAGGGGCCTACGAGCAGTACTTC. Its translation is CASSGAGAYEQYF.

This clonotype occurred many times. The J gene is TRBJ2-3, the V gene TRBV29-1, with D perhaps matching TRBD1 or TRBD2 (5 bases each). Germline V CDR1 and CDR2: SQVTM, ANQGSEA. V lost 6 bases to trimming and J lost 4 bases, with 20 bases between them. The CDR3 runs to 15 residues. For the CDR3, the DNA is TGCAGCGTACTCCTCTCTAGGGGAGTGGCAGATACGCAGTATTTT. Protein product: CSVLLSRGVADTQYF.

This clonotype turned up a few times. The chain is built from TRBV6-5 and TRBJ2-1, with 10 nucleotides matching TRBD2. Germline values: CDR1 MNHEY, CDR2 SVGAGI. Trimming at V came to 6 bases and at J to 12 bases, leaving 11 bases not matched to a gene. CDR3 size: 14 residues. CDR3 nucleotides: TGTGCCAGCAGAGGGACTAGCGCGCCTTCTGGGCAGTTCTTC. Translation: CASRGTSAPSGQFF.

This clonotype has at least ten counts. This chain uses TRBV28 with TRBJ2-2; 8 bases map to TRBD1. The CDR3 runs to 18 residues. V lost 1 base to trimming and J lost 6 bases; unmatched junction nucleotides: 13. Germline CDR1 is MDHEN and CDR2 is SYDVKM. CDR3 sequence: CASSLLQRTGLWPGELFF. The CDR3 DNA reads TGTGCCAGCAGTTTATTACAGCGGACAGGGCTCTGGCCCGGGGAGCTGTTTTTT.

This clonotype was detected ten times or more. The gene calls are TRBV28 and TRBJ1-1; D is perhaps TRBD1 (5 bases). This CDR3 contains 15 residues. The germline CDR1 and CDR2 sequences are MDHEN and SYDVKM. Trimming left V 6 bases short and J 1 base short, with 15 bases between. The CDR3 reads CASSPTTARNTEAFF. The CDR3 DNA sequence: TGTGCCAGCAGCCCTACGACAGCAAGGAACACTGAAGCTTTCTTT.

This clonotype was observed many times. In DNA, the CDR3 is TGTGCCAGTAGTATACCCCCGGACAGGGGGCGAGTTTCCTACAATGAGCAGTTCTTC. This codes for CASSIPPDRGRVSYNEQFF. This chain joins TRBV19 and TRBJ2-1, with TRBD1 matching over 11 bases. V lost 2 bases, J lost 1 base, and 10 bases stayed unmatched. This CDR3 spans 19 amino acids. The germline V gene has CDR1 LNHDA and CDR2 SQIVND (reference sequence). Combining the CDR3 with reference TRBV19 and TRBJ2-1 gives the whole variable domain DGGITQSPKYLFRKEGQNVTLSCEQNLNHDAMYWYRQDPGQGLRLIYYSQIVNDFQKGDIAEGYSVSREKKESFPLTVTSAQKNPTAFYLCASSIPPDRGRVSYNEQFFGPGTRLTVL.

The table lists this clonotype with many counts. CDR3 coding DNA: TGTGCCAGCAGCTTAGGGTTTGGCACAGGGTCCCCCGATTACCAGCCCCAGCATTTT. Its protein is CASSLGFGTGSPDYQPQHF. The chain combines TRBV7-9 with TRBJ1-5; D possibly corresponds to TRBD1 (6 bases). The germline V gene encodes CDR1 SEHNR and CDR2 FQNEAQ (reference sequence). V dropped 1 base and J dropped 7 bases, with 26 bases sitting between them. CDR3 size: 19 residues. Full variable domain (remainder filled in from reference TRBV7-9 and TRBJ1-5): DTGVSQNPRHKITKRGQNVTFRCDPISEHNRLYWYRQTLGQGPEFLTYFQNEAQLEKSRLLSDRFSAERPKGSFSTLEIQRTEQGDSAMYLCASSLGFGTGSPDYQPQHFGDGTRLSIL.

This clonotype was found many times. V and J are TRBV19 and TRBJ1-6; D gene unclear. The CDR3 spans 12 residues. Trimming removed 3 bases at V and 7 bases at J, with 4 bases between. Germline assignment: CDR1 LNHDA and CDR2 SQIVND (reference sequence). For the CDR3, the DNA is TGTGCCAGTAGTATCCAGAATTCACCCCTCCACTTT. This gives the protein CASSIQNSPLHF.

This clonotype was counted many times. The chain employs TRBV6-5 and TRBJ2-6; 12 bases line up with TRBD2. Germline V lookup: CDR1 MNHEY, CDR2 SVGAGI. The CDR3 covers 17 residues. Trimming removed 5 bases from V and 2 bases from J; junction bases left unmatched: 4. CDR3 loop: CASSLLAGGPGANVLTF. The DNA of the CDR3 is TGTGCCAGCAGTCTTCTAGCGGGGGGGCCTGGGGCCAACGTCCTGACTTTC.